These T cell receptor beta chains were read from a single sample in a study of blood T cell repertoires in COVID-19. Sequencing was performed with immunoSEQ multiplex PCR; in TCRdb, only in-frame clones are kept and a portion is missing. The sample has roughly 350,000 clones; roughly 89% are singletons. The source material was peripheral blood. All receptors come from a woman younger than 35 who had recovered from COVID-19. The CDR3 runs from the conserved cysteine through the conserved F or W. The D gene is left open where the match is weak. For some rows the clone size is stated as once, few or many, or as a class when expanded; others skip it.

clone_size | j_call | d_call | v_call | cdr3_nt | cdr3_aa
- | TRBJ1-5 | - | TRBV11-2 | TGTGCCAGCAGCTTAGGTAGAGGCCAGCCCCAGCATTTT | CASSLGRGQPQHF
- | TRBJ1-5 | - | TRBV19 | TGTGCCAGTAGTATTTATGAGCCCAATCAGCCCCAGCATTTT | CASSIYEPNQPQHF
- | TRBJ2-2 | - | TRBV25-1 | TGTGCCAGCAGTGAACGAGGGAACGGGGAGCTGTTTTTT | CASSERGNGELFF
few | TRBJ1-6 | - | TRBV5-6 | TGTGCCAGCAGCTTGGTCCTGGGGGGAACTTCACCCCTCCACTTT | CASSLVLGGTSPLHF
- | TRBJ2-5 | TRBD2 | TRBV12-3/TRBV12-4 | TGTGCCAGCAGTTTGGGAGGGATGGAGACCCAGTACTTC | CASSLGGMETQYF
- | TRBJ2-3 | TRBD2 | TRBV11-2 | TGTGCCAGCAGTGCGGGAGGTACAGATACGCAGTATTTT | CASSAGGTDTQYF
- | TRBJ2-1 | TRBD2 | TRBV7-2 | TGTGCCAGCAGCTTCGGGGGGACTAGCGCTAAGTACAATGAGCAGTTCTTC | CASSFGGTSAKYNEQFF
- | TRBJ2-3 | - | TRBV9 | TGTGCCAGCAGCGGGCCTAGAGATACGCAGTATTTT | CASSGPRDTQYF
- | TRBJ1-1 | - | TRBV29-1 | TGCAGCGTTGACTACCTCACTGAAGCTTTCTTT | CSVDYLTEAFF
- | TRBJ1-2 | TRBD1 | TRBV29-1 | TGCAGCGTTGTATCGGACAGGGCTTTCTATGGCTACACCTTC | CSVVSDRAFYGYTF
few | TRBJ2-1 | - | TRBV5-4 | TGTGCCAGCAGCTTGGTCGCAGCGGGTGACTACAATGAGCAGTTCTTC | CASSLVAAGDYNEQFF